A selection of T cell receptor beta chains follows, all from one sample in a study of T cell changes during pregnancy in multiple sclerosis. Repertoires were generated with immunoSEQ multiplex PCR, while TCRdb's copy carries only in-frame clones and drops some. The data contain approximately 96,000 clones, roughly 94% of them singletons. Sequenced material: peripheral blood, taken after pregnancy. The source of these receptors is a female donor in good health, enrolled as a control in a pregnancy study. The CDR3 runs from the conserved cysteine through the conserved F or W. Each record gives: V gene, clone size, J gene, D gene, CDR3 protein, CDR3 DNA. The D gene is left open where the match is weak. A row's size may be missing; if present it is once, few, many or a size class.

TRBV4-1	NA	TRBJ1-2	NA	CASSHRQDGYTF	TGCGCCAGCAGCCATCGACAGGATGGCTACACCTTC
TRBV6-5	NA	TRBJ2-7	TRBD2	CASSYQGLAVGSEQYF	TGTGCCAGCAGTTACCAGGGACTAGCGGTTGGGAGCGAGCAGTACTTC
TRBV29-1	NA	TRBJ2-3	NA	CSVWRKVRRAQADTQYF	TGTTCAGTGTGGCGGAAGGTCCGCAGGGCTCAGGCAGATACGCAGTATTTT
TRBV30	NA	TRBJ1-6	NA	CAWIQGNNSPLHF	TGTGCCTGGATCCAGGGGAACAATTCACCCCTCCACTTT
TRBV5-1	NA	TRBJ1-2	NA	CASSLAPVNYGYTF	TGCGCCAGCAGCTTGGCCCCGGTAAACTATGGCTACACCTTC
TRBV6-5	NA	TRBJ2-4	NA	CASRPQRGDIQYF	TGTGCCAGCAGGCCCCAGAGAGGAGACATTCAGTACTTC
TRBV5-6	NA	TRBJ2-3	TRBD1	CASSFGQVSTDTQYF	TGTGCCAGCAGCTTCGGACAGGTTAGCACAGATACGCAGTATTTT
TRBV5-6	NA	TRBJ2-7	NA	CASSLEGTTYEQYF	TGTGCCAGCAGCTTAGAAGGGACAACCTACGAGCAGTACTTC
TRBV27	NA	TRBJ1-1	NA	CASSLRGWDFMNTEAFF	TGTGCCAGCAGCCTCAGGGGATGGGATTTCATGAACACTGAAGCTTTCTTT
TRBV19	NA	TRBJ1-5	NA	CASSVGPGGGQLNQPQHF	TGTGCCAGTAGTGTAGGGCCCGGAGGCGGACAGCTAAATCAGCCCCAGCATTTT
TRBV4-2	NA	TRBJ2-1	TRBD2	CASSQGGVAGGYNEQFF	TGTGCCAGCAGCCAGGGGGGGGTAGCGGGAGGTTACAATGAGCAGTTCTTC
TRBV5-1	NA	TRBJ2-5	TRBD2	CASSLLAGIQETQYF	TGCGCCAGCAGCTTGCTAGCGGGTATCCAAGAGACCCAGTACTTC
TRBV29-1	NA	TRBJ1-5	TRBD1	CSARQGAFSAQHF	TGCAGCGCCCGACAGGGGGCTTTTTCGGCCCAGCATTTT
TRBV7-2	NA	TRBJ2-3	TRBD2	CSSGRTGTDTQYF	TGTTCTAGCGGGAGAACGGGCACAGATACGCAGTATTTT
TRBV9	NA	TRBJ2-3	NA	CASSVGQNQDTQYF	TGTGCCAGCAGCGTAGGTCAGAACCAAGATACGCAGTATTTT
TRBV27	NA	TRBJ2-1	NA	CASSLGNEQFF	TGTGCCAGCAGCCTCGGGAATGAGCAGTTCTTC
TRBV12-5	NA	TRBJ2-4	TRBD1	CASGLGDSLAKNIQYF	TGTGCTAGTGGCCTTGGGGACAGTCTAGCCAAAAACATTCAGTACTTC
TRBV6-5	NA	TRBJ2-5	NA	CASSYSYSGSETQYF	TGTGCCAGCAGTTACTCGTATTCGGGGTCGGAGACCCAGTACTTC
TRBV5-4	NA	TRBJ2-5	TRBD2	CASSGTSGGEETQYF	TGTGCCAGCAGCGGGACTAGCGGGGGGGAAGAGACCCAGTACTTC
TRBV10-3	NA	TRBJ2-7	TRBD2	CAISFSSGDYEQYF	TGTGCCATCAGTTTCTCTAGCGGGGACTACGAGCAGTACTTC
TRBV28	once	TRBJ1-1	NA	CASSLRGLGAFF	TGTGCCAGCAGTTTAAGGGGACTGGGGGCTTTCTTT
TRBV5-1	NA	TRBJ2-3	TRBD2	CASSPTGGGGDTQYF	TGCGCCAGCAGCCCCACGGGAGGGGGGGGAGATACGCAGTATTTT